These 7 T cell receptor beta chains share one sample of origin, sequenced in a study of blood T cell repertoires in COVID-19. This table comes from immunoSEQ multiplex PCR, and its TCRdb copy is limited to in-frame clones, with some not included. The repertoire holds under 250,000 clones, with over 75% as singletons. The specimen was PBMCs or T cells enriched from blood (not recorded which). These TCRs come from a woman in her fifties or sixties with acute COVID-19.

V usage is TRBV18 and J usage is TRBJ1-1; 8 nucleotides align to TRBD1. Germline V gene lookup returns CDR1 KGHSH and CDR2 LQKENI. This CDR3 has 17 amino acids. V dropped 4 bases and J dropped 5; count of bases not matched to a gene: 15. The CDR3 here is CASSRFGQGRTGTEAFF. The CDR3 DNA follows: TGTGCCAGCTCACGCTTCGGACAGGGACGGACGGGGACTGAAGCTTTCTTT.

The J gene is TRBJ1-5, the V gene TRBV7-9; D perhaps matches TRBD1 (6 bases). CDR1 is SEHNR and CDR2 is FQNEAQ in the germline V gene (reference sequence). V lost 3 bases, J lost 3 bases, and 12 bases lay in between. There are 15 residues in the CDR3. CDR3: CASSLTGDTNQPQHF. The CDR3 nucleotides are TGTGCCAGCAGCTTGACCGGGGACACCAATCAGCCCCAGCATTTT. The whole variable domain, filled in from reference TRBV7-9 and TRBJ1-5, reads DTGVSQNPRHKITKRGQNVTFRCDPISEHNRLYWYRQTLGQGPEFLTYFQNEAQLEKSRLLSDRFSAERPKGSFSTLEIQRTEQGDSAMYLCASSLTGDTNQPQHFGDGTRLSIL.

This clone has just one count. The chain employs TRBV30 and TRBJ1-1; a possible D gene is TRBD1 (5 bases). There are 11 residues in the CDR3. Trimming took off 6 bases at V and 1 base at J, with 6 bases between the two ends. CDR1 and CDR2 from the germline V gene are GTSNPN and SVGIG (reference sequence). CDR3 coding DNA: TGTGCCTGTGACAGGAACACTGAAGCTTTCTTT. It codes for CACDRNTEAFF. The full variable domain, its missing parts supplied by reference TRBV30 and TRBJ1-1, is SQTIHQWPATLVQPVGSPLSLECTVEGTSNPNLYWYRQAAGRGLQLLFYSVGIGQISSEVPQNLSASRPQDRQFILSSKKLLLSDSGFYLCACDRNTEAFFGQGTRLTVV.

The chain links TRBV30 to TRBJ1-2, with TRBD1 as a possible D gene (5 bases). Germline-derived CDR1 and CDR2 are GTSNPN and SVGIG (reference sequence). V gave up 3 bases and J gave up 6 bases, with 17 bases separating them. The CDR3 contains 14 residues. CDR3 bases: TGTGCCTGGAGGAGGCGGGACCCGACGGATGGCTACACCTTC. Protein sequence: CAWRRRDPTDGYTF.

DNA of the CDR3: TGCGCCAGCAGTCAATCGCCGGGGTATGGCTACACCTTC. Amino acid sequence: CASSQSPGYGYTF. The J gene is TRBJ1-2, the V gene TRBV23-1; D is uncertain. TRBV23-1 is an ORF, and what it does is uncertain. The CDR3 consists of 13 residues. Trimming stripped 0 bases from V and 5 bases from J, with 7 bases between.

The gene calls are TRBV12-3 or TRBV12-4 and TRBJ1-1; 9 bases are shared with TRBD1. Losses at the gene ends were 5 bases for V and 5 bases for J; bases not matched to a gene: 3. The CDR3 has 13 residues. The CDR3 spells CASSGTGRTEAFF. The CDR3 bases are TGTGCCAGCAGTGGGACAGGGAGGACTGAAGCTTTCTTT.

The V and J genes are TRBV12-3 or TRBV12-4 and TRBJ1-1; tentative D call: TRBD1 (5 bases). Trimming stripped 3 bases from V and 7 bases from J, with 12 bases between. This CDR3 contains 13 residues. In nucleotides, the CDR3 is TGTGCCAGCAGTTTCCCCCTGGGGGGTGAAGCTTTCTTT. Its translation is CASSFPLGGEAFF.